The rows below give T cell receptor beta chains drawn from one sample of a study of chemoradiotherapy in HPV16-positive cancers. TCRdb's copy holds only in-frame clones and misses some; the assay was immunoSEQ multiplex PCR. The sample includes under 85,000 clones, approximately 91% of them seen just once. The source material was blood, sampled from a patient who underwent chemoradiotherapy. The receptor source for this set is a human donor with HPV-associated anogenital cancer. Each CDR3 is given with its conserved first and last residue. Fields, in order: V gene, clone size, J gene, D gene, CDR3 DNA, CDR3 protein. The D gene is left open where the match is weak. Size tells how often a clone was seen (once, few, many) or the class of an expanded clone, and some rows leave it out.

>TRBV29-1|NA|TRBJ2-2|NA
TGCAGCGTTTTACAGGGTACCGGGGAGCTGTTTTTT
CSVLQGTGELFF
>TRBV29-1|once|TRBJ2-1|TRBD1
TGCAGCGTTGACTACAGGGGATACAATGAGCAGTTCTTC
CSVDYRGYNEQFF
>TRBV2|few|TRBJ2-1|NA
TGTGCCAGCACCGAGGGTCTCTACAATGAGCAGTTCTTC
CASTEGLYNEQFF
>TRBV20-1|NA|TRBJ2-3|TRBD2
TGCAGTGCTAGGGAGGGACTAGCGGAGTTTTTT
CSAREGLAEFF
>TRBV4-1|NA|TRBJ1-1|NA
TGCGCCAGCAGCCAAGATCCCCCCGTTGCAGCTATGAACACTGAAGCTTTCTTT
CASSQDPPVAAMNTEAFF
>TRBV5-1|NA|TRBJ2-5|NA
TGCGCCAGCAGATATCAAGAGACCCAGTACTTC
CASRYQETQYF
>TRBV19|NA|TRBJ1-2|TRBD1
TGTGCCAGTAGTACCCCCGAAGACAGGGGGTATGGCTACACCTTC
CASSTPEDRGYGYTF
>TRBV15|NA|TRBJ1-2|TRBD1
TGTGCCACCAGCTCCCACCAGGGGGCAGGGAGCTATGGCTACACCTTC
CATSSHQGAGSYGYTF
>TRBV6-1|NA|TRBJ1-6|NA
TGTGCCAGCATTTTCGGGAGGGATTCACCCCTCCACTTT
CASIFGRDSPLHF
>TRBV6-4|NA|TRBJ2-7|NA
TGTGCCAGCAGTGATCCCAGGGGGGTCCACGAGCAGTACTTC
CASSDPRGVHEQYF
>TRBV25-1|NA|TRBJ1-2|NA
TGTGCCAGCAGTGAGGACAGCCATGGCTACACCTTC
CASSEDSHGYTF